Following are 8 T cell receptor beta chains from one sample sequenced in a study of cytomegalovirus exposure and HLA in healthy donors. The protocol was immunoSEQ multiplex PCR, while the TCRdb copy is restricted to in-frame clones and leaves out a portion. The repertoire holds about 200,000 clones, with approximately 80% as singletons. Material: PBMCs. The receptors stem from a young woman in good health and CMV-seropositive.

The table lists this clone with a few counts. J is TRBJ1-5 and V is TRBV9; TRBD1 matches at 10 bases. Trimming took 4 bases from V and 6 from J; bases not matched to a gene: 7. The CDR3 contains 15 residues. Germline CDR1 reads SGDLS; CDR2 reads YYNGEE. Written as DNA, the CDR3 is TGTGCCAGCAGCCTCGGACAGGGGGTAGGTCAGCCCCAGCATTTT. Protein product: CASSLGQGVGQPQHF.

The chain employs TRBV29-1 and TRBJ1-1, with D possibly being TRBD1 (5 bases). This CDR3 region has 12 residues. V lost 8 bases and J lost 11, with 21 bases in between. Germline lookup yields CDR1 SQVTM and CDR2 ANQGSEA. For the CDR3, the DNA is TGCAGCTCGATTACAGGAGGGCTCCGGGCTTTCTTT. It codes for CSSITGGLRAFF.

Comments on this clone: Other nucleotide sequences from this sample produce the same CDR3. The V gene is TRBV4-2, the J gene TRBJ2-7; TRBD2 matches at 7 bases. Germline assignment: CDR1 LGHNA and CDR2 YNFKEQ. CDR3 length equals 14 residues. After removal of 1 base from V and 2 bases from J, the junction contained 2 bases not matched to a gene. In DNA, the CDR3 is TGTGCCAGCAGCCAAGGGGGAGGGCCCTACGAGCAGTACTTC. It encodes CASSQGGGPYEQYF.

The genes are TRBV7-2 and TRBJ2-1, with 7 bases lining up with TRBD2. CDR1 is SGHTA, CDR2 FQGNSA, per germline. The CDR3 consists of 16 residues. J gave up 0 bases and V 7 bases, and 9 bases lay outside the gene matches. Here the CDR3 reads CASTKHGGSSYNEQFF. Written as DNA, the CDR3 is TGTGCCAGCACCAAGCATGGCGGGAGCTCCTACAATGAGCAGTTCTTC.

The rearrangement links TRBV7-2 to TRBJ2-1; 8 bases map to TRBD2. This CDR3 has 13 residues. Germline CDR1 SGHTA, CDR2 FQGNSA. V trimming: 5 bases; J trimming: 15 bases; junction bases outside the gene matches: 12. CDR3 amino acids: CASSPSGGRGPFF. In nucleotides, the CDR3 is TGTGCCAGCAGCCCCAGCGGGGGCCGGGGCCCGTTCTTC.

The chain combines TRBV7-9 with TRBJ2-3, with a tentative D call TRBD2 (6 bases). The CDR3 spans 15 residues. The V end was cut by 1 base, the J end by 3 bases, with 11 bases between. Germline CDR1 reads SEHNR; CDR2 reads FQNEAQ (reference sequence). The CDR3 nucleotides are TGTGCCAGCAGCTTAGGGGCTAGCGTTACAGATACGCAGTATTTT. Translated, it gives CASSLGASVTDTQYF.

V usage is TRBV27 and J usage is TRBJ2-7; maybe TRBD2 (5 bases). V shed 5 bases and J shed 2 bases, with 13 bases lying between them. The CDR3 covers 14 residues. Per germline, CDR1 MNHEY and CDR2 SMNVEV (reference sequence). In nucleotides, the CDR3 is TGTGCCAGCAGTACTCGGACGGAGGCCTACGAGCAGTACTTC. Residues: CASSTRTEAYEQYF.

The chain recombines TRBV27 with TRBJ1-3, with 7 bases fitting TRBD1. The germline V gene encodes CDR1 MNHEY and CDR2 SMNVEV (reference sequence). Trimming at V came to 6 bases and at J to 4 bases, leaving 9 bases not matched to a gene. This CDR3 region has 15 residues. CDR3 loop: CASRPSGTAGNTIYF. CDR3 sequence (DNA): TGTGCCAGCAGACCCTCCGGGACAGCCGGAAACACCATATATTTT.